This T cell receptor beta chain was captured by sequencing in a study of Graves' ophthalmopathy and Graves' hyperthyroidism. The CDR3 is 13 residues long. V lost 0 bases and J lost 5, with 8 bases in between. CDR1 and CDR2 (germline): SGHNT, YYREEE (reference sequence). Ophthalmopathy-affected donors exhibited moderate-to-severe activity, CAS ≥3, NOSPECS ≥4, and duration under 3 months. Diagnosis relied on clinical symptoms, serum thyroxine, TRAb, thyroid ultrasound and orbital computed tomography. A word on this clonotype: Its antigen is undetermined.

Overall study findings and caveats: From stable hyperthyroidism, ophthalmopathy was separated by a 13-signature model with around 90% sensitivity and around 80% specificity. Thyroid clonotypes that were expanded above 0.001 frequency mostly also appeared in blood.

Transcripts of RNA were the source for amplifying TCR beta CDR3 regions. HTBI primers primed a first-round RT-PCR, and a second-round multiplex PCR followed. TCRdb independently ran MiXCR on the multiplex PCR reads; one entry per CDR3 protein. This repertoire shows about 230,000 distinct CDR3 sequences, less than 55% found once; its top ten account for around half. The source material was peripheral blood. The TCR sequence derives from an adult man with Graves' ophthalmopathy. J is TRBJ2-5 and V is TRBV5-4, with D unclear. Here the CDR3 reads CASSLESSETQYF. The CDR3 DNA sequence: TGTGCCAGCAGCTTGGAGTCCTCGGAGACCCAGTACTTC.